The T cell receptor beta chain described here comes from a study of PD-1 blockade in mismatch repair-deficient tumors. Overall study context: Patients had 12 mismatch repair-deficient cancer types and were previously treated and progressing.

PCR or immunohistochemistry showed mismatch repair deficiency in every enrolled patient. Repertoires were generated with immunoSEQ multiplex PCR, while TCRdb's copy carries only in-frame clones and drops some. This sample has some 21,000 clones, with about four fifths found just once. As for this clone: Its cognate antigen is unknown.

Study findings and constraints: Rapid post-treatment expansion, then contraction, generally preceding radiologic response, marked tumor-resident clones.

Germline CDR1 is LNHNV and CDR2 is YYDKDF (reference sequence). With V trimmed by 7 bases and J by 2 bases, 7 bases remained unmatched. The CDR3 is made up of 15 amino acids. The rearrangement joins TRBV15 to TRBJ1-5; TRBD1 aligns across 8 bases. This specimen consisted of PBMCs, obtained 52 weeks after starting pembrolizumab. The TCR originated in an adult with mismatch repair-deficient cancer. CDR3 protein: CATTDRVDGNQPQHF. The CDR3 DNA reads TGTGCCACCACGGACAGGGTCGACGGCAATCAGCCCCAGCATTTT.